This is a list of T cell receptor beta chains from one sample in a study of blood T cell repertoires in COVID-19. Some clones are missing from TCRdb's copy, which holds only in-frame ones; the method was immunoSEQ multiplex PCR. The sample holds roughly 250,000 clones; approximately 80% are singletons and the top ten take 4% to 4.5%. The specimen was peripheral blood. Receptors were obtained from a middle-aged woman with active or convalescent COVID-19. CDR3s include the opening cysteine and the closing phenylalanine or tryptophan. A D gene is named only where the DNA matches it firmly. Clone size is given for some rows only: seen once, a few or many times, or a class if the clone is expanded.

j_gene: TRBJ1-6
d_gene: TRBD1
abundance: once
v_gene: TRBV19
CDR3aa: CASSAKGTGDRGYNSPLHF
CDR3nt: TGTGCCAGTAGTGCTAAGGGGACAGGAGACCGCGGCTATAATTCACCCCTCCACTTT

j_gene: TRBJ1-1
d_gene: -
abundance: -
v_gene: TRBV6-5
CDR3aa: CASRQEQAFF
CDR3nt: TGTGCCAGCCGACAAGAACAAGCTTTCTTT

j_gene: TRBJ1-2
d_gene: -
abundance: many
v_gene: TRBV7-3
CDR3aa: CASSLLAGSDGYTF
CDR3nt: TGTGCCAGCAGCTTATTGGCCGGAAGCGATGGCTACACCTTC

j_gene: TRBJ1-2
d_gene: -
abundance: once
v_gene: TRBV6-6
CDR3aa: CASTPGGVAYGYTF
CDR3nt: TGTGCCAGCACCCCGGGGGGGGTTGCCTATGGCTACACCTTC

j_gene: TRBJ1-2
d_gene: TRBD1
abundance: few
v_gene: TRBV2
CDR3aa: CASSVTGVYGYTF
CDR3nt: TGTGCCAGCAGTGTAACAGGGGTATATGGCTACACCTTC

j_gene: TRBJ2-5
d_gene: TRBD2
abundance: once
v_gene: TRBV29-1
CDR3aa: CSVEDYGTSGGGTQYF
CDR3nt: TGCAGCGTTGAAGATTACGGGACTAGCGGGGGTGGGACCCAGTACTTC

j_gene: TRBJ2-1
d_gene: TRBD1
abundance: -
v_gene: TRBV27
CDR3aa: CASKTGAVEQFF
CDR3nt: TGTGCCAGCAAGACAGGGGCGGTTGAGCAGTTCTTC

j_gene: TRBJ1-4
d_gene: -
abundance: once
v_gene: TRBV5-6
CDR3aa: CASSLEQGTGNEKLFF
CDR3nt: TGTGCCAGCAGCTTAGAACAGGGCACAGGTAATGAAAAACTGTTTTTT

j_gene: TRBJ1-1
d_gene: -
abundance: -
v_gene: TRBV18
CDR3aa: CASSPQENTEAFF
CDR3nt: TGTGCCAGCTCACCCCAGGAGAACACTGAAGCTTTCTTT

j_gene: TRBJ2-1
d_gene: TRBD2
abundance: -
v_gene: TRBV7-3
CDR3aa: CASSLVAGGPHEQFF
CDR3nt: TGTGCCAGCAGCTTAGTAGCGGGGGGGCCCCATGAGCAGTTCTTC

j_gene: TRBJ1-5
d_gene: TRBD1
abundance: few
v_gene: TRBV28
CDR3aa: CASKVRTGRLNQPQHF
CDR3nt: TGTGCCAGCAAGGTTAGGACAGGGAGACTGAATCAGCCCCAGCATTTT

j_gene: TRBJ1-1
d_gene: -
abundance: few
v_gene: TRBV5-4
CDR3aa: CASSTEAFF
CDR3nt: TGTGCCAGCAGCACAGAAGCTTTCTTT

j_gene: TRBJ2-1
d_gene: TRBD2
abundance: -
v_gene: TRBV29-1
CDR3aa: CSVGTSGENEQFF
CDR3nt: TGCAGCGTTGGGACTAGCGGGGAGAATGAGCAGTTCTTC

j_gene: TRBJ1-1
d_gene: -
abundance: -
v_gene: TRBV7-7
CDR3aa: CASSENGNTEAFF
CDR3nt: TGTGCCAGCAGCGAGAACGGGAACACTGAAGCTTTCTTT

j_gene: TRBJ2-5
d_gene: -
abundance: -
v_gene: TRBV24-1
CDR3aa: CATSDPSVQGKETQYF
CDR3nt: TGTGCCACCAGTGATCCTTCTGTGCAGGGAAAAGAGACCCAGTACTTC

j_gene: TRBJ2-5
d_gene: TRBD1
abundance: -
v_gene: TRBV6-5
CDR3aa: CASRGTGEETQYF
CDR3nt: TGTGCCAGCAGGGGGACAGGGGAAGAGACCCAGTACTTC

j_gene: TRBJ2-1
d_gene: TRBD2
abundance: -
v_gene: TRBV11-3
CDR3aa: CASSYSGGVSYNEQFF
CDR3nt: TGTGCCAGCAGCTATTCGGGGGGGGTATCCTACAATGAGCAGTTCTTC

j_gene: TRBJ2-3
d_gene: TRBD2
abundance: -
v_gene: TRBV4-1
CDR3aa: CASSQDKRNSGGRGSDTQYF
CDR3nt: TGCGCCAGCAGCCAAGATAAAAGGAATAGCGGGGGCCGGGGATCAGATACGCAGTATTTT

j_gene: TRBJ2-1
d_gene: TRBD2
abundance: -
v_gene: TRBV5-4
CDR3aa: CASIEWGGSYNEQFF
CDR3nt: TGTGCCAGCATCGAGTGGGGGGGCTCCTACAATGAGCAGTTCTTC

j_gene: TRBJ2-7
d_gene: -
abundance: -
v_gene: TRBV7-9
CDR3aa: CASSQGVASYEQYF
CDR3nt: TGTGCCAGCAGTCAAGGGGTCGCGTCCTACGAGCAGTACTTC

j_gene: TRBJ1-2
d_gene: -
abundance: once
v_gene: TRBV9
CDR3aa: CASSGRTIVNYGYTF
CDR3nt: TGTGCCAGCAGCGGGCGGACTATCGTCAACTATGGCTACACCTTC

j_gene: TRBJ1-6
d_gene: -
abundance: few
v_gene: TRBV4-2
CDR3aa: CASSQDPGADSPLHF
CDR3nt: TGTGCCAGCAGCCAAGATCCAGGGGCGGACTCACCCCTCCACTTT

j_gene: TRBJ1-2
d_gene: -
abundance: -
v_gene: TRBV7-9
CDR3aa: CASSDEGRGYTF
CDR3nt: TGTGCCAGCAGCGACGAGGGAAGGGGCTACACCTTC

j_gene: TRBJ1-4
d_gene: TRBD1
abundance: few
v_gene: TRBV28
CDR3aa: CASSPTGLEEKLFF
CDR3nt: TGTGCCAGCAGCCCGACAGGGTTAGAAGAAAAACTGTTTTTT

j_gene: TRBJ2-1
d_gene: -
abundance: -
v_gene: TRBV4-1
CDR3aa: CASSPRGFGNEQFF
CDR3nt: TGCGCCAGCAGCCCGCGGGGATTCGGCAATGAGCAGTTCTTC

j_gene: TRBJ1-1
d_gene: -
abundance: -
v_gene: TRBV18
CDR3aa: CASSGTLEAFF
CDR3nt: TGTGCCAGCTCGGGCACCCTTGAAGCTTTCTTT

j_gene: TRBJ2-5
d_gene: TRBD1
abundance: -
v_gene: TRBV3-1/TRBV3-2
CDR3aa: CASSLRTGVETQYF
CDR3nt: TGTGCCAGCAGCCTCCGGACAGGAGTAGAGACCCAGTACTTC

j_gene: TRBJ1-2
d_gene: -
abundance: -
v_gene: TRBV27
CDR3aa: CASGAWDGYTF
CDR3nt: TGTGCCAGTGGGGCTTGGGATGGCTACACCTTC

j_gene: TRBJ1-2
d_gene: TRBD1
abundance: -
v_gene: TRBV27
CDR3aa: CASSADRGLGYTF
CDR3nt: TGTGCCAGCAGCGCGGACAGGGGGCTCGGCTACACCTTC

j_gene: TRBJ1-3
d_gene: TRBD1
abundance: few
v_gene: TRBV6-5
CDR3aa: CASRGQDLSGNTIYF
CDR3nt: TGTGCCAGCAGGGGACAGGACCTCTCTGGAAACACCATATATTTT

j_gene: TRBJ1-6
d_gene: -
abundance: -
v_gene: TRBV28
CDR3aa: CASTSGPNSPLHF
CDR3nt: TGTGCCAGCACGTCAGGGCCCAATTCACCCCTCCACTTT

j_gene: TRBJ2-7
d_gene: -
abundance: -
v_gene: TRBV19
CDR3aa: CATSQQASSYEQYF
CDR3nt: TGTGCCACTTCTCAACAGGCGAGCTCCTACGAGCAGTACTTC

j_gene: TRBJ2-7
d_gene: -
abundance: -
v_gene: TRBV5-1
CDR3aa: CASSSPGSTYEQYF
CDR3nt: TGCGCCAGCAGCTCGCCAGGATCAACGTACGAGCAGTACTTC

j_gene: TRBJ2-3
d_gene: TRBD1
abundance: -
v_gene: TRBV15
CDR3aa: CATSRRIGTGGSDTQYF
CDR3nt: TGTGCCACCAGCAGACGAATCGGGACAGGGGGCTCGGATACGCAGTATTTT

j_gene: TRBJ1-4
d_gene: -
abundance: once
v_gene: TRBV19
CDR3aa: CASSWTGVGEKLFF
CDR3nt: TGTGCCAGTAGTTGGACGGGGGTTGGGGAAAAACTGTTTTTT

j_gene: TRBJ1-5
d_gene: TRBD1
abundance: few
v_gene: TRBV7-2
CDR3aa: CASSPGTGGPLRNQPQHF
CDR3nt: TGTGCCAGCAGCCCTGGGACAGGGGGACCCCTTCGCAATCAGCCCCAGCATTTT

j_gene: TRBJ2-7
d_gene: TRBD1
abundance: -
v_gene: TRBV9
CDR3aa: CASSPGQGGYEQYF
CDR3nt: TGTGCCAGCAGCCCTGGACAGGGAGGCTACGAGCAGTACTTC

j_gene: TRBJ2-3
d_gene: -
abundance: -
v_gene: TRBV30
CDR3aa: CAWRRGPITDTQYF
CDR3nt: TGTGCCTGGCGGAGGGGGCCCATCACAGATACGCAGTATTTT

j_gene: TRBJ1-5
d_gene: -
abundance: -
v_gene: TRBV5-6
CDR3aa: CASSLGQGTQPQHF
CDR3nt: TGTGCCAGCAGCTTGGGGCAGGGAACTCAGCCCCAGCATTTT

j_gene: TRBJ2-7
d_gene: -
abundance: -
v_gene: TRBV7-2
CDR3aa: CASSGGLYTYEQYF
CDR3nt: TGTGCCAGCAGCGGAGGACTGTATACCTACGAGCAGTACTTC

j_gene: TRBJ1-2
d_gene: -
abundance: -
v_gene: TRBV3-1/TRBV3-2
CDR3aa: CASSQEVGRRGYGYTF
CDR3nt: TGTGCCAGCAGCCAAGAGGTGGGCAGAAGGGGATATGGCTACACCTTC

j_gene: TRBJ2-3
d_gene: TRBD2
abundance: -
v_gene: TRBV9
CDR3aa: CASSVLAGVTDTQYF
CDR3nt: TGTGCCAGCAGCGTATTAGCGGGGGTCACAGATACGCAGTATTTT

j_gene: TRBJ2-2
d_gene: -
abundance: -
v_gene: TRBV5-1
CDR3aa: CASSQAQAIGELFF
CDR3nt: TGCGCCAGCAGCCAGGCCCAGGCAATCGGGGAGCTGTTTTTT

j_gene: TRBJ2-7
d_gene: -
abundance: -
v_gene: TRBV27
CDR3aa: CASSYGGIGSYEQYF
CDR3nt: TGTGCCAGCAGTTATGGAGGCATCGGCTCCTACGAGCAGTACTTC

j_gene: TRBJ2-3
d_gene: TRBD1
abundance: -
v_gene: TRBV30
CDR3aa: CAWSPGTGNTDTQYF
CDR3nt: TGTGCCTGGAGTCCCGGGACAGGGAACACAGATACGCAGTATTTT

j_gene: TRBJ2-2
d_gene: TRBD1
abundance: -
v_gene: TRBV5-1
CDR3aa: CASIQGVTGELFF
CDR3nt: TGCGCCAGCATACAGGGGGTAACCGGGGAGCTGTTTTTT

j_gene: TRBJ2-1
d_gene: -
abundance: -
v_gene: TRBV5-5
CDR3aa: CASSLQQGYLQFF
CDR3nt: TGTGCCAGCAGCCTCCAACAGGGTTATTTGCAGTTCTTC

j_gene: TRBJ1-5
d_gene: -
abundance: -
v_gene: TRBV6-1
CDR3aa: CASSGVRAYSNQPQHF
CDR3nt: TGTGCCAGCAGTGGGGTGCGGGCTTATAGCAATCAGCCCCAGCATTTT

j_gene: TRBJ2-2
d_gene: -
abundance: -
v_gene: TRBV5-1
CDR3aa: CASSLRGSDTGELFF
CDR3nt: TGCGCCAGCAGCTTGAGAGGGTCGGACACCGGGGAGCTGTTTTTT

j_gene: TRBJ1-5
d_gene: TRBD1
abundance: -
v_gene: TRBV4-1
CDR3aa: CASSQDSVGGGGNQPQHF
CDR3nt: TGCGCCAGCAGCCAAGATTCAGTAGGGGGCGGCGGCAATCAGCCCCAGCATTTT

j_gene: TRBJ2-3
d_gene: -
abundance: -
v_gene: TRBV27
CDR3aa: CASSLYAGRSTDTQYF
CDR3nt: TGTGCCAGCAGTTTATACGCGGGGAGAAGCACAGATACGCAGTATTTT

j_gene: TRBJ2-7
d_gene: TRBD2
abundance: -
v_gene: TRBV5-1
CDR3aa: CASSPGGTLSSYEQYF
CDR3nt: TGCGCCAGCAGCCCGGGGGGGACCTTAAGCTCCTACGAGCAGTACTTC

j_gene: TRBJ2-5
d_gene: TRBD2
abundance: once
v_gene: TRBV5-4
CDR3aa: CASSSGTSGVSQETQYF
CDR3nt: TGTGCCAGCAGTTCGGGGACTAGCGGGGTGTCGCAAGAGACCCAGTACTTC

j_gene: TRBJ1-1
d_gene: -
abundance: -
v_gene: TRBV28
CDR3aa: CASRRMSTEAFF
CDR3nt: TGTGCCAGCCGGAGGATGAGCACTGAAGCTTTCTTT

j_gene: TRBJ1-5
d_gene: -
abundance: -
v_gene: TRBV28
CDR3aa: CASSPGGSLGQPQHF
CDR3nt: TGTGCCAGCAGTCCCGGGGGAAGCTTAGGTCAGCCCCAGCATTTT